Given below is one T cell receptor (beta chain) in context. This CDR3 comprises 13 residues. V lost 6 bases and J 8 bases, leaving 14 bases between the germline ends. Germline V CDR1 and CDR2: SNHLY, FYNNEI. This sample stems from a study of OX40 agonist ivuxolimab in advanced cancers. The data were produced by immunoSEQ multiplex PCR, yet TCRdb's version contains in-frame clones alone and is incomplete. The table lists 65,000 to 95,000 clones, less than 95% of them singletons. This TCR derives from an adult with an advanced solid tumor such as melanoma, head and neck, liver or kidney cancer. The chain recombines TRBV2 with TRBJ1-5, with D possibly TRBD1 on 6 matching bases. Sequenced here: CD4+ or CD8+ T cells sorted from blood, sampled in a trial of the OX40 agonist ivuxolimab. The DNA for the CDR3 is TGTGCCAGCAGGCGACAGGCTCAGGAGCCCCAGCATTTT. It is translated as CASRRQAQEPQHF.